These 17 T cell receptor beta chains were all obtained from the same sample, sequenced in a study of cytomegalovirus exposure and HLA in healthy donors (dated 2017 in TCRdb). Receptor libraries were prepared by the immunoSEQ multiplex PCR assay. For the multiplex PCR, a mixture combining 60 forward primers for TCR Vbeta segments and 13 reverse primers for TCR Jbeta segments was used. Entries here come from immuneACCESS through TCRdb and include only in-frame sequences with V and J called. Some clones fail to appear in such tables; in the studies checked, an unresolved V gene covers under half of the shortfall, and the cause of the remainder is unknown. The sample has about 180,000 clones on record, over 70% of them singletons. About 1.5% of the sample belongs to the ten largest clones. Sequencing used PBMCs. The receptor set was obtained from a man between 18 and 29 years old in good health and CMV-seronegative.

This sequence joins TRBV7-3 and TRBJ2-7; 10 bases match TRBD1. The CDR3 runs 14 residues. The V segment lost 5 bases and the J segment 1 base; nucleotides outside the gene matches: 2. Looked up from germline, CDR1 is SGHTA and CDR2 is FQGTGA. CDR3 residues: CASSRDRGSYEQYF. In nucleotides, the CDR3 is TGTGCCAGCAGCCGGGACAGGGGATCCTACGAGCAGTACTTC.

V is TRBV6-6 and J is TRBJ1-2; TRBD1 might be the D (5 bases). Germline CDR1 MNHNY, CDR2 SVGAGI (reference sequence). V was pared by 5 bases and J by 3 bases, with 13 bases between. The CDR3 length is 14 residues. The CDR3 nucleotides read TGTGCCAGCAGTCCCACGACAGAATACTATGGCTACACCTTC. Its protein product is CASSPTTEYYGYTF.

This clone showed up just once. Other nucleotide sequences in the sample specify the same CDR3. The chain couples TRBV7-2 to TRBJ2-5, with 9 bases that match TRBD2. Germline loops: CDR1 SGHTA, CDR2 FQGNSA. J lost 1 base, V lost 1 base, and 4 bases had no gene match. This CDR3 is 16 amino acids long. The CDR3 nucleotides read TGTGCCAGCAGCTTAGGTTTAGCGGGGGCCCAAGAGACCCAGTACTTC. Translation gives CASSLGLAGAQETQYF.

This clone was detected once. The chain recombines TRBV27 with TRBJ2-5; a weak D match, TRBD1 (5 bases). The CDR3 runs to 14 residues. V was pared by 6 bases and J by 7 bases, with 18 bases between. CDR1 MNHEY and CDR2 SMNVEV come from the germline V gene (reference sequence). The CDR3 sequence is CASSPQGKRGTQYF. DNA of the CDR3: TGTGCCAGCAGCCCTCAGGGAAAACGAGGGACCCAGTACTTC.

The rearrangement uses TRBV4-1 and TRBJ1-5, with D possibly being TRBD1 (6 bases). Germline values: CDR1 MGHRA, CDR2 YSYEKL. The V gene lost 0 bases and the J gene lost 7 bases, with 13 bases spanning the gap. The CDR3 extends over 15 amino acids. DNA for the CDR3: TGCGCCAGCAGCCAAGATCCGCCAGGGGACCAGCCCCAGCATTTT. Its protein product is CASSQDPPGDQPQHF.

This chain links TRBV2 with TRBJ1-6, with 7 bases lining up with TRBD1. Germline V gene lookup returns CDR1 SNHLY and CDR2 FYNNEI. The CDR3 has 16 amino acids. J was trimmed by 7 bases and V by 1 base; bases with no gene match: 7. The DNA for the CDR3 is TGTGCCAGCAGTGAAGGGACAGGAGTCTGGAATTCACCCCTCCACTTT. This sequence encodes CASSEGTGVWNSPLHF.

Only a few counts were recorded for this clone. Other nucleotide sequences from this sample produce the same CDR3. V is TRBV25-1 and J is TRBJ2-2, with 10 nucleotides matching TRBD2. V lost 5 bases to trimming and J lost 4 bases; unmatched junction nucleotides: 1. This CDR3 spans 14 amino acids. The germline V gene encodes CDR1 MGHDK and CDR2 SYGVNS. CDR3 residues: CASSLAGGTGELFF. CDR3 nucleotides: TGTGCCAGCAGTTTAGCGGGGGGCACCGGGGAGCTGTTTTTT.

CDR3 DNA sequence: TGTGCCAGCAGTTCTGGGGACAGGGGGCCGACCACCGGGGAGCTGTTTTTT. Its protein is CASSSGDRGPTTGELFF. The chain is built from TRBV27 and TRBJ2-2; 12 positions agree with TRBD1. The CDR3 spans 17 residues. Germline trimming cut 4 bases from V and 4 bases from J; bases unmatched to any gene: 7. The germline gives CDR1 MNHEY, CDR2 SMNVEV (reference sequence).

The V and J genes are TRBV5-6 and TRBJ1-1; D is unresolved. CDR1 and CDR2 (germline): SGHDT, YYEEEE. This CDR3 is built from 15 residues. Trimming took 1 base from V and 5 from J, leaving 15 bases between them. The CDR3 loop is CASSLLPTARTEAFF. CDR3 nucleotide sequence: TGTGCCAGCAGCTTGCTGCCTACTGCTCGAACTGAAGCTTTCTTT.

J is TRBJ2-2 and V is TRBV30; unclear D gene. V was trimmed by 6 bases and J by 6 bases, leaving 8 bases between them. The CDR3 loop spans 11 amino acids. Germline assignment: CDR1 GTSNPN and CDR2 SVGIG (reference sequence). The CDR3 DNA sequence: TGTGCCTGCCGTTTTGCCGGGGAGCTGTTTTTT. Translation: CACRFAGELFF.

This chain connects TRBV27 to TRBJ2-5, with TRBD1 identical over 10 bases. V lost 4 bases, J lost 5 bases, and 10 bases stayed unmatched. Germline V lookup: CDR1 MNHEY, CDR2 SMNVEV (reference sequence). The CDR3 is 16 amino acids. The CDR3, as DNA: TGTGCCAGCAGTTCCTCGACAGGGGGCGTTTGGGAGACCCAGTACTTC. Amino acid sequence: CASSSSTGGVWETQYF.

The rearrangement joins TRBV4-1 to TRBJ2-3, with 12 bases aligning to TRBD2. V lost 4 bases and J lost 4; bases outside the gene matches: 6. This CDR3 has 16 amino acids. In germline, CDR1 is MGHRA, CDR2 YSYEKL. CDR3: CASSPLAGGIADTQYF. CDR3 sequence (DNA): TGCGCCAGCAGCCCCCTAGCGGGAGGGATCGCAGATACGCAGTATTTT.

The CDR3 region is CASSLGTGAVADTQYF. In DNA form, the CDR3 reads TGCGCCAGCAGCCTCGGGACAGGGGCCGTCGCAGATACGCAGTATTTT. The chain links TRBV5-1 to TRBJ2-3, with 10 bases that match TRBD1. CDR3 size: 16 residues. V gave up 4 bases and J gave up 4 bases; unmatched junction bases: 9. Germline-derived CDR1 and CDR2 are SGHRS and YFSETQ. The whole variable domain, filled in from reference TRBV5-1 and TRBJ2-3, reads KAGVTQTPRYLIKTRGQQVTLSCSPISGHRSVSWYQQTPGQGLQFLFEYFSETQRNKGNFPGRFSGRQFSNSRSEMNVSTLELGDSALYLCASSLGTGAVADTQYFGPGTRLTVL.

The rearrangement joins TRBV10-3 to TRBJ1-1; a possible D gene is TRBD1 (6 bases). The CDR3 is 13 amino acids. The germline V gene encodes CDR1 ENHRY and CDR2 SYGVKD. Trimming took 3 bases from V and 1 from J, leaving 6 bases between them. CDR3 DNA: TGTGCCATCAGTGAACAGGGGAACACTGAAGCTTTCTTT. Amino acid sequence: CAISEQGNTEAFF.

The chain has TRBV2 and TRBJ2-5; 9 bases fit TRBD1. The V gene end was trimmed by 5 bases and the J gene end by 4 bases; junction bases not matched to a gene: 5. The CDR3 has 14 residues. CDR1 SNHLY and CDR2 FYNNEI come from the germline V gene. CDR3 loop: CASSPRTGAETQYF. CDR3 sequence (DNA): TGTGCCAGCAGTCCAAGGACAGGGGCAGAGACCCAGTACTTC.

The J gene is TRBJ2-5, the V gene TRBV6-1; tentative D call: TRBD1 (6 bases). The J call may be incorrect, as the DNA end agrees better with TRBJ2-7. Germline V lookup: CDR1 MNHNS, CDR2 SASEGT. The CDR3 length is 14 residues. Here the CDR3 DNA reads TGTGCCAGCAGTGGATCCGGGACAAACTACGAGCAGTACTTC. It encodes CASSGSGTNYEQYF.

This sequence joins TRBV6-6 and TRBJ2-3; D possibly corresponds to TRBD2 (7 bases). V was trimmed by 8 bases and J by 4 bases, leaving 10 bases between them. This CDR3 has 12 residues. The V gene's germline CDR1 is MNHNY and CDR2 SVGAGI (reference sequence). CDR3 amino acids: CASGGGPDTQYF. CDR3 sequence (DNA): TGTGCCAGCGGGGGGGGCCCAGATACGCAGTATTTT.